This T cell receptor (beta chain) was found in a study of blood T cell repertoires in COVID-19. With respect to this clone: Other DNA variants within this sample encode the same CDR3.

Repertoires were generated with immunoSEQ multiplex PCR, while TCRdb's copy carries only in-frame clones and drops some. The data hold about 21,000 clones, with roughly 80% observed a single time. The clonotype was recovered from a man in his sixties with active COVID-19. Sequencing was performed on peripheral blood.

This CDR3 reads CASSLAGRYEQYF. In DNA form, the CDR3 reads TGTGCCAGCAGCTTAGCGGGGCGTTACGAGCAGTACTTC. The chain uses TRBV7-9 and TRBJ2-7; tentative D call: TRBD1 (5 bases). With 0 bases removed from V and 4 bases from J, the gap between germline ends came to 7 bases. Germline V gene data show CDR1 as SEHNR and CDR2 as FQNEAQ (reference sequence). The CDR3 consists of 13 residues.